One sample yielded the 2 T cell receptor beta chains listed below, sequenced in a study of blood T cells in healthy people across ages (dated by TCRdb to between 2015 and 2017). Libraries were built with 5' RACE. The sequencer was an Illumina HiSeq 2500. The second PCR ran for about 6 to 11 cycles and used a J-beta primer mix along with a sample-barcoded 5' primer. TCRdb reworked the public reads: Q25 trimming with fastp, MiXCR clone assembly, productive beta chains retained. Each CDR3 protein appears once, grouped with its most common genes and DNA. Across this sample there are 1,100,000 or so distinct CDR3 sequences, with 40% to 45% seen only once. The ten largest account for approximately 20% of the sample. Sequencing was performed on blood. Receptors originate from a woman in her fifties or sixties in good health.

The rearrangement uses TRBV28 and TRBJ1-4; D might be TRBD1 (6 bases). The CDR3 runs 13 residues. Trimming cost V 8 bases and J 7 bases, with 14 bases left between them. The germline V gene has CDR1 MDHEN and CDR2 SYDVKM. The CDR3 sequence: CASFRGRGEKLFF. In nucleotides, the CDR3 is TGTGCCAGCTTCAGGGGTCGAGGTGAAAAACTGTTTTTT.

DNA of the CDR3: TGTGCCAGCAGCAAAGAAGCCGGGACTAGCGGGTCCACGACCGTCTTTTTTCACGAGCAGTACTTC. Its protein product is CASSKEAGTSGSTTVFFHEQYF. The chain joins TRBV21-1 to TRBJ2-7; TRBD2, the D gene given by the table, was not confirmed from the DNA. TRBV21-1 represents a pseudogene. The CDR3 runs to 22 residues.